Each of the 26 T cell receptor beta chains below was sequenced from the same sample in a study of blood T cell repertoires in COVID-19. Sequenced by immunoSEQ multiplex PCR; TCRdb stores in-frame clones only, minus some. This table has under 250,000 clones, 80% to 90% appearing once. Sequencing was performed on PBMCs or T cells enriched from blood (not recorded which). The source of these receptors is a woman younger than 35 in a cohort exposed to, infected with or recovered from COVID-19 (not recorded which).

V usage is TRBV19 and J usage is TRBJ1-1; unclear D gene. The CDR3 covers 14 residues. V shed 1 base and J shed 1 base, with 7 bases lying between them. Germline CDR1 LNHDA, CDR2 SQIVND (reference sequence). The CDR3 region is CASSIGSGNTEAFF. The CDR3 bases are TGTGCCAGTAGTATAGGTTCAGGGAACACTGAAGCTTTCTTT.

CDR3 in DNA: TGTGCCAGCTCACCAACAGGGGAAGATTATAAGGGCTACACCTTC. Translating it yields CASSPTGEDYKGYTF. The chain carries TRBV18 and TRBJ1-2, with TRBD1 matching 7 bases. Germline V CDR1 and CDR2: KGHSH, LQKENI. Trimming took 2 bases from V and 8 from J; bases not matched to a gene: 11. This CDR3 comprises 15 residues.

The chain employs TRBV28 and TRBJ1-2, with unresolved D. Per germline, CDR1 MDHEN and CDR2 SYDVKM. V was clipped by 3 bases and J by 3 bases, with 11 bases between them. There are 14 residues in the CDR3. The CDR3 is CASSFEVLHYGYTF. CDR3 nucleotides: TGTGCCAGCAGTTTTGAGGTTCTACACTATGGCTACACCTTC.

The chain uses TRBV21-1 and TRBJ2-5; TRBD1, the D gene given by the table, was not confirmed from the DNA. TRBV21-1 is given as a pseudogene. There are 14 residues in the CDR3. Here the CDR3 reads CASSGQGDQETQYF. The DNA of the CDR3 is TGTGCCAGCAGCGGACAGGGAGACCAAGAGACCCAGTACTTC.

The chain employs TRBV27 and TRBJ2-7; TRBD1 agrees at 9 bases. Germline CDR1 is MNHEY and CDR2 is SMNVEV (reference sequence). This CDR3 spans 15 amino acids. V lost 2 bases, J lost 6 bases, and 8 bases stayed unmatched. The CDR3 is CASSLTGGDFSEQYF. CDR3 in DNA: TGTGCCAGCAGTTTAACAGGGGGCGATTTCTCCGAGCAGTACTTC.

This clone appeared once. The chain links TRBV30 to TRBJ2-6; D gene unclear. V lost 2 bases and J 1 base, leaving 3 bases between the germline ends. The CDR3 length is 13 residues. Germline lookup yields CDR1 GTSNPN and CDR2 SVGIG (reference sequence). DNA of the CDR3: TGTGCCTGGAGTCTATCTGGGGCCAACGTCCTGACTTTC. It yields the protein CAWSLSGANVLTF.

CDR3 sequence reads: CASMPAPGLAGNEQFF. In nucleotides, the CDR3 is TGCGCCAGCATGCCAGCTCCGGGACTAGCGGGCAATGAGCAGTTCTTC. The chain carries TRBV5-1 and TRBJ2-1, with 12 bases that match TRBD2. CDR3 length: 16 residues. The ends lost 6 bases at V and 6 bases at J; junction bases unmatched: 10. CDR1 is SGHRS and CDR2 is YFSETQ in the germline V gene.

The rearrangement links TRBV28 to TRBJ2-7; 8 nucleotides match TRBD1. Germline V gene sequence: CDR1 MDHEN, CDR2 SYDVKM. Losses at the gene ends were 1 base for V and 3 bases for J; bases not matched to a gene: 8. This CDR3 is 16 amino acids long. CDR3 residues: CASSLSKGGQDYEQYF. DNA for the CDR3: TGTGCCAGCAGTTTATCTAAAGGGGGACAGGACTACGAGCAGTACTTC.

This clone was counted a few times. Written as DNA, the CDR3 is TGTGCCAGCAGCCCTAGGTCGGAAAAACTGTTTTTT. It encodes CASSPRSEKLFF. The rearrangement uses TRBV7-9 and TRBJ1-4; D is ambiguous. Trimming stripped 5 bases from V and 8 bases from J, with 9 bases between. The CDR3 extends over 12 amino acids. The germline CDR1 and CDR2 sequences are SEHNR and FQNEAQ (reference sequence).

CDR3 nucleotide sequence: TGTGCCACCAGTGAGGCCGGGACAGGGGGCACTGAAGCTTTCTTT. This encodes CATSEAGTGGTEAFF. This chain joins TRBV24-1 and TRBJ1-1; 11 nucleotides line up with TRBD1. Germline loops: CDR1 KGHDR, CDR2 SFDVKD. Trimming removed 4 bases from V and 4 bases from J; junction bases left unmatched: 4. The CDR3 runs to 15 residues.

The chain links TRBV5-5 to TRBJ1-2, with D possibly being TRBD1 (6 bases). This CDR3 has 13 residues. Trimming shortened V by 3 bases and J by 10 bases, and 16 bases separated the two germline ends. Germline-derived CDR1 and CDR2 are SGHKS and YYEKEE (reference sequence). The CDR3 is CASSYRDKYTYTF. The CDR3 bases are TGTGCCAGCAGCTACCGGGACAAGTACACCTACACCTTC.

V and J are TRBV3-1 (or the pseudogene TRBV3-2) and TRBJ2-1, with 11 bases that match TRBD2. V was clipped by 8 bases and J by 0 bases; unmatched bases: 12. The CDR3 runs to 18 residues. Germline CDR1 is LGHDT and CDR2 is YNNKEL (reference sequence). This CDR3 reads CASRGLAGGKSSYNEQFF. The CDR3 DNA follows: TGTGCCAGCCGGGGGCTAGCGGGGGGAAAGAGCTCCTACAATGAGCAGTTCTTC.

V gene TRBV7-3 combines with J gene TRBJ2-1; 7 bases align to TRBD2. CDR3 length: 15 residues. The germline gives CDR1 SGHTA, CDR2 FQGTGA. The junction had 9 bases not matched to a gene; V was cut back by 5 bases and J by 5 bases. CDR3 sequence reads: CASSRSLAEHNEQFF. CDR3 in DNA: TGTGCCAGCAGCCGATCCCTAGCGGAGCACAATGAGCAGTTCTTC.

The rearrangement joins TRBV4-2 to TRBJ2-3, with a possible D match to TRBD1 (6 bases). V was shortened by 0 bases and J by 0 bases, with 28 bases between the two germline ends. The germline V gene has CDR1 LGHNA and CDR2 YNFKEQ. There are 22 residues in the CDR3. The CDR3 protein is CASSQDSATGTQGSRSTDTQYF. CDR3 bases: TGTGCCAGCAGCCAAGATTCGGCCACCGGGACACAAGGGTCTAGGAGCACAGATACGCAGTATTTT.

The rearrangement links TRBV3-1 (or the pseudogene TRBV3-2) to TRBJ1-5, with D perhaps matching TRBD1 (5 bases). Germline CDR1 LGHDT, CDR2 YNNKEL (reference sequence). Trimming took 4 bases from V and 5 from J, leaving 18 bases between them. The CDR3 extends over 16 amino acids. In DNA form, the CDR3 reads TGTGCCAGCAGCCTATCTTCAGCGGGGCCCCATCAGCCCCAGCATTTT. It is translated as CASSLSSAGPHQPQHF.

V and J are TRBV5-3 and TRBJ2-7; tentative D call: TRBD2 (5 bases). TRBV5-3 is an ORF, and what it does is uncertain. CDR3 length: 14 residues. V was shortened by 4 bases and J by 0 bases, with 11 bases between the two germline ends. CDR3 loop: CARSQQAGSYEQYF. CDR3 DNA: TGTGCCAGAAGCCAGCAGGCGGGCTCCTACGAGCAGTACTTC.

The CDR3 sequence: CASSVDPGGQETQYF. The CDR3, as DNA: TGTGCCAGCAGCGTGGACCCCGGAGGGCAAGAGACCCAGTACTTC. The V and J genes are TRBV9 and TRBJ2-5, with D perhaps TRBD2 (6 bases). The CDR3 is made up of 15 amino acids. Germline V gene data show CDR1 as SGDLS and CDR2 as YYNGEE. V dropped 2 bases and J dropped 2 bases, with 13 bases sitting between them.

The rearrangement links TRBV6-5 to TRBJ1-1; tentatively, D is TRBD1 (6 bases). The CDR3 extends over 14 amino acids. Germline V lookup: CDR1 MNHEY, CDR2 SVGAGI. Between the trimmed V and J ends, which lost 10 bases and 1 base, there was a span of 16 bases. CDR3 sequence: CANRDKWTNTEAFF. CDR3 bases: TGTGCCAACCGGGACAAATGGACGAACACTGAAGCTTTCTTT.

This chain links TRBV5-5 with TRBJ1-2, with a possible D match to TRBD1 (6 bases). CDR3 length: 14 amino acids. Trimming removed 0 bases from V and 6 bases from J, with 12 bases in between. From germline, CDR1 is SGHKS and CDR2 YYEKEE (reference sequence). In DNA, the CDR3 is TGTGCCAGCAGCTTGGCTTGGCAGGGGAATGGCTACACCTTC. It specifies CASSLAWQGNGYTF.

The CDR3 nucleotides are TGTGCCAGCAGCTCCCGACAGGGTATAAGCTATGGCTACACCTTC. It yields the protein CASSSRQGISYGYTF. This chain connects TRBV7-2 to TRBJ1-2; 7 nucleotides match TRBD1. V shed 4 bases, J shed 4 bases, and the junction held 9 bases outside the gene matches. The CDR3 runs to 15 residues. Per the germline V gene, CDR1 is SGHTA and CDR2 is FQGNSA.

The chain links TRBV24-1 to TRBJ1-2, with TRBD1 identical over 8 bases. Per germline, CDR1 KGHDR and CDR2 SFDVKD. With V trimmed by 8 bases and J by 4 bases, 5 bases remained unmatched. The CDR3 runs to 13 residues. CDR3 residues: CATTDRAGYGYTF. DNA of the CDR3: TGTGCCACCACGGACAGGGCCGGCTATGGCTACACCTTC.

This chain joins TRBV28 and TRBJ1-5; D gene uncertain. The CDR3 is made up of 15 amino acids. The germline V gene encodes CDR1 MDHEN and CDR2 SYDVKM. Trimming took 5 bases from V and 0 from J, leaving 11 bases between them. CDR3 coding DNA: TGTGCCAGCAGTATAGACACCATTAGCAATCAGCCCCAGCATTTT. Protein: CASSIDTISNQPQHF.

This clone was detected a few times. The chain combines TRBV7-9 with TRBJ2-5; the match to TRBD2 covers 7 bases. This CDR3 has 13 residues. Trimming took 5 bases from V and 7 from J; bases not matched to a gene: 7. CDR1 and CDR2 from the germline V gene are SEHNR and FQNEAQ (reference sequence). The CDR3 region is CASSDSGGGTQYF. Written as DNA, the CDR3 is TGTGCCAGCAGCGACTCGGGGGGTGGGACCCAGTACTTC.

This chain uses TRBV7-8 with TRBJ2-7; D might be TRBD1 (5 bases). Trimming removed 1 base from V and 2 bases from J, with 6 bases in between. The CDR3 totals 13 residues. Germline loops: CDR1 SGHVS, CDR2 FQNEAQ. The CDR3 here is CASSLGRAYEQYF. The CDR3 DNA reads as TGTGCCAGCAGCTTAGGCAGGGCCTACGAGCAGTACTTC.

V gene TRBV5-1 combines with J gene TRBJ2-7, with D unresolved. The CDR3 loop spans 15 amino acids. Trimming shortened V by 0 bases and J by 1 base, and 11 bases separated the two germline ends. Germline V gene data show CDR1 as SGHRS and CDR2 as YFSETQ. CDR3 protein: CASSLVAGESYEQYF. CDR3 in DNA: TGCGCCAGCAGCTTGGTGGCAGGTGAATCCTACGAGCAGTACTTC.

This clone turned up a few times. The chain links TRBV5-1 to TRBJ1-2; perhaps TRBD1 as D (5 bases). Germline values: CDR1 SGHRS, CDR2 YFSETQ. V lost 4 bases and J lost 8, with 21 bases in between. CDR3 size: 15 residues. The chain's CDR3 is CASSRLAGLQEGYTF. The DNA for the CDR3 is TGCGCCAGCAGCCGACTTGCCGGCCTACAGGAGGGCTACACCTTC.